This T cell receptor beta chain was recovered during a study of blood T cell repertoires in COVID-19. TCRdb's copy holds only in-frame clones and misses some; the assay was immunoSEQ multiplex PCR. The table lists about 97,000 clones, around 90% of them singletons, with about 2.9% in the top ten. The germline V gene encodes CDR1 SGHAT and CDR2 FQNNGV. Trimming took 2 bases from V and 5 from J, leaving 12 bases between them. This CDR3 is built from 14 residues. The receptor was isolated from a man aged 45-60 years with active or convalescent COVID-19. The material sequenced was peripheral blood. The chain employs TRBV11-2 and TRBJ1-1, with a tentative D call TRBD1 (5 bases). In nucleotides, the CDR3 is TGTGCCAGCAGCTTAAACCAGGGTGGGACTGAAGCTTTCTTT. Amino acids: CASSLNQGGTEAFF.